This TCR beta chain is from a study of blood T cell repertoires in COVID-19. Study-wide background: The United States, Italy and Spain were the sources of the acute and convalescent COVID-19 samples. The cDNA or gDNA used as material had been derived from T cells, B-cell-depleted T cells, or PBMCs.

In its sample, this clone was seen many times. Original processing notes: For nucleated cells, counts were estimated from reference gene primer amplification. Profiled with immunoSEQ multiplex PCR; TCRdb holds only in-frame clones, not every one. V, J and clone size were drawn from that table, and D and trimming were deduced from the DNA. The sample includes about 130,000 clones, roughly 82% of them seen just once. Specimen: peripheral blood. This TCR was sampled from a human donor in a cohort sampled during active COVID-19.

The CDR3 DNA reads TGTGCCAGCAGCACTGACTCTGAAAAACTGTTTTTT. Translation gives CASSTDSEKLFF. The chain uses TRBV12-3 or TRBV12-4 and TRBJ1-4, with D uncertain. The CDR3 is 12 residues long. Trimming left V 6 bases short and J 7 bases short, with 9 bases between.